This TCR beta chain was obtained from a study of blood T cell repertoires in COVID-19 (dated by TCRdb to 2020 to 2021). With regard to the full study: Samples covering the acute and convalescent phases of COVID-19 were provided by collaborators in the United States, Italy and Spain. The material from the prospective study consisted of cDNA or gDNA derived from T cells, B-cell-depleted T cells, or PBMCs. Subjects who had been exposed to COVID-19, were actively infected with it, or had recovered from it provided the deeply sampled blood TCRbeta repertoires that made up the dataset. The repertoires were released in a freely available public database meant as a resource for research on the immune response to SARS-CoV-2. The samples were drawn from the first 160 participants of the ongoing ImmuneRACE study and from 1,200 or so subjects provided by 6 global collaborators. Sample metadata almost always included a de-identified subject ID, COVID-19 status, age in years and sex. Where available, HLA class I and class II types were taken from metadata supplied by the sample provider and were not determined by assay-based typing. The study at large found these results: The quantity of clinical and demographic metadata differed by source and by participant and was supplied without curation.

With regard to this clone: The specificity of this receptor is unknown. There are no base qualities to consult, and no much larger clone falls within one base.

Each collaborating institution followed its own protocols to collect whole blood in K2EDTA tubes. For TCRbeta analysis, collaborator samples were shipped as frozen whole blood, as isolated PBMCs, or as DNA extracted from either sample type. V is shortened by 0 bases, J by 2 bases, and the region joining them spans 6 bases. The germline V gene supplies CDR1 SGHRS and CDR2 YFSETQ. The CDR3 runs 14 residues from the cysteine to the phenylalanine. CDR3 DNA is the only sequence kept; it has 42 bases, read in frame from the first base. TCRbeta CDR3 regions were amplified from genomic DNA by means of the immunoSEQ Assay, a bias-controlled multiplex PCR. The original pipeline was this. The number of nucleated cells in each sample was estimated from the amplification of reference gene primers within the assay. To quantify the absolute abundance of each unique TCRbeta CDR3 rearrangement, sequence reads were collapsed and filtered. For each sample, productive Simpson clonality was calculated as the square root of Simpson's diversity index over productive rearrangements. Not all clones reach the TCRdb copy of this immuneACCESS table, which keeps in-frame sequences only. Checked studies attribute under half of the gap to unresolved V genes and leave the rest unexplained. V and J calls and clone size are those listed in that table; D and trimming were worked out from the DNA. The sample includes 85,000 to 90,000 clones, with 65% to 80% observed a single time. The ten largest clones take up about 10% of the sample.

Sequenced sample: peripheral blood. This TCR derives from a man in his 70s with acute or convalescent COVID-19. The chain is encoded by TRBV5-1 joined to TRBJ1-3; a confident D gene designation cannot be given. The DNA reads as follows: TGCGCCAGCAGCTTGGTGGCACCTGGAAACACCATATATTTT. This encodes CASSLVAPGNTIYF.